The clone carrying this TCR beta chain has just a few counts. During its preparation, the TCRbeta library received unique molecular identifiers. TCRdb re-analysed the PCR reads in MiXCR, keeping a single row per CDR3 protein. The data hold over 550,000 distinct CDR3 sequences, with more than 9% observed a single time. This specimen belongs to a study of T-cell reconstitution after alpha-beta-depleted transplantation in children. V was pared by 3 bases and J by 7 bases, with 18 bases between. This CDR3 is 15 amino acids long. Germline loops: CDR1 MDHEN, CDR2 SYDVKM. The material was PBMCs from the stem cell graft donor, obtained from the stem cell graft. The genes are TRBV28 and TRBJ2-5, with D perhaps matching TRBD1 (6 bases). The TCR originated in a human donor who donated a stem cell graft to a child with acute myeloid leukemia. In DNA form, the CDR3 reads TGTGCCAGCAGTTTTGCAGGGGCTTTTGCAGGGACCCAGTACTTC. It translates to CASSFAGAFAGTQYF.